This T cell receptor beta chain was identified in a study of response to subunit inactivated influenza vaccine. Findings and caveats of the study: Authors suggested each seasonal influenza vaccination recruits few new T cells.

CDR3 length: 15 residues. Per germline, CDR1 SGHRS and CDR2 YFSETQ. Trimming shortened V by 0 bases and J by 4 bases, and 10 bases separated the two germline ends. This clonotype was picked up many times. Its specificity is not known. MiXCR, applied by TCRdb to the RT-PCR reads, yields one record per CDR3 protein. The data hold roughly 700,000 distinct CDR3 sequences, with 14% observed a single time. The sample was PBMCs from blood, taken 14 days before vaccination. This chain connects TRBV5-1 to TRBJ2-2, with a possible D match to TRBD2 (5 bases). The clonotype comes from a man aged 50 to 60 who received an inactivated influenza vaccine. CDR3 coding DNA: TGCGCCAGCAGCTTGGCCCTGGGGAGCACCGGGGAGCTGTTTTTT. Its translation: CASSLALGSTGELFF.